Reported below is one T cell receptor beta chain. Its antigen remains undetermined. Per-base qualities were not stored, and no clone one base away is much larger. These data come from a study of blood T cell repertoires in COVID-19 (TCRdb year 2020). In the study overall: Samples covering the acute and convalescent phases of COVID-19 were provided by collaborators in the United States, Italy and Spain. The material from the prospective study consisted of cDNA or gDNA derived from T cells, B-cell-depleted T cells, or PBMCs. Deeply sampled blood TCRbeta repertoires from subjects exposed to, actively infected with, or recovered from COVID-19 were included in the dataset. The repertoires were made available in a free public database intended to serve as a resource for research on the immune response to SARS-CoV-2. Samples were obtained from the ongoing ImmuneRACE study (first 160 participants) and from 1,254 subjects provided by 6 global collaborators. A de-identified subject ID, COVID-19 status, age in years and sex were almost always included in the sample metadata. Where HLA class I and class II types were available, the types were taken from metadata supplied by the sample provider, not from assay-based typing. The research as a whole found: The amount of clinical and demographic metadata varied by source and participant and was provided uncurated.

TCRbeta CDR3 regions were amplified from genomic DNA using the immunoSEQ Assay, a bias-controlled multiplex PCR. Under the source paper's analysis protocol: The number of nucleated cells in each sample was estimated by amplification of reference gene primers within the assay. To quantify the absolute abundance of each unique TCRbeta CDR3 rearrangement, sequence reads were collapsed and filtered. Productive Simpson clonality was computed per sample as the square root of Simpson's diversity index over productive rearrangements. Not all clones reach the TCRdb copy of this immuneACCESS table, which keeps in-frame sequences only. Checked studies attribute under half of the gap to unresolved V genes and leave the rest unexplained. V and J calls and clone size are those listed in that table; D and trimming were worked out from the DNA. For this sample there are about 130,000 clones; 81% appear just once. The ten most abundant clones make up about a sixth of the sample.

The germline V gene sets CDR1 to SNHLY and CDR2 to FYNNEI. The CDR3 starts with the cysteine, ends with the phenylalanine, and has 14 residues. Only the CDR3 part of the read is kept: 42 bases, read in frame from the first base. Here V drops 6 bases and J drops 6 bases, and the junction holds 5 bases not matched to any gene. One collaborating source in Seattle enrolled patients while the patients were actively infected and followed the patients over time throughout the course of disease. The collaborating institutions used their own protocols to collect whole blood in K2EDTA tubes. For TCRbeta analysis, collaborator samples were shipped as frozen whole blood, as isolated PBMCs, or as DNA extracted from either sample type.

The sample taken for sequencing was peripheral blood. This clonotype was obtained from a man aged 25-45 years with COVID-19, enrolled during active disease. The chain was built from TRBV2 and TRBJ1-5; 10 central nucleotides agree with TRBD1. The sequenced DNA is TGTGCCAGCAGCCTGGACAGGGGGGCTCAGCCCCAGCATTTT. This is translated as CASSLDRGAQPQHF.